The present T cell receptor beta chain was sequenced within a study of T cell clonotyping in hematopoietic cell transplantation. Whole-study findings and limits: No sorting was done, leaving CD4 and CD8 contributions mixed. Broader posttransplant TCR repertoire diversity was predicted by graft donor and pretransplant recipient Inverse Simpson Index values.

Blood collection times were about day -28 and days 30, 100, 180 posttransplant. V was trimmed by 6 bases and J by 1 base, leaving 10 bases between them. Looked up from germline, CDR1 is SNHLY and CDR2 is FYNNEI. The CDR3 runs 14 residues. This table comes from immunoSEQ multiplex PCR, and its TCRdb copy is limited to in-frame clones, with some not included. The data contain about 8,700 clones, 65% to 90% of them singletons. Turning to this clone: The antigen is not known.

This chain uses TRBV2 with TRBJ1-5, with D possibly being TRBD1 (5 bases). The starting material was PBMCs, obtained 180 days after allogeneic stem cell transplant. The sequence came from a female patient younger than 45 who had an allogeneic stem cell transplant, so the T cells may come from the graft donor. Some clones in this sample may be carry-over from other donors' samples. This CDR3 is CASREGLSNQPQHF. CDR3 coding DNA: TGTGCCAGCAGGGAGGGGCTCAGCAATCAGCCCCAGCATTTT.